This T cell receptor (beta chain) originates from a study of blood T cell repertoires in COVID-19. Study in general: Material from acute and convalescent COVID-19 was sourced from the United States, Italy and Spain. From T cells, B-cell-depleted T cells, or PBMCs came the material, which was cDNA or gDNA.

In the source study's methods: For nucleated cells, counts were estimated from reference gene primer amplification. Generated by immunoSEQ multiplex PCR, the TCRdb table keeps only in-frame clones and is missing some. The V and J calls and clone size come from that table; D and trimming were worked out from the DNA. The repertoire holds roughly 200,000 clones, with 70% to 80% as singletons. The V and J ends lost 0 bases and 7 bases respectively, with 15 bases between them. CDR3 length: 15 amino acids. Per germline, CDR1 SGHAT and CDR2 FQNNGV. The material sequenced was peripheral blood. This clonotype was obtained from a man aged 50-59 years who had recovered from COVID-19. The chain employs TRBV11-2 and TRBJ2-5; D perhaps matches TRBD2 (6 bases). The CDR3 DNA is TGTGCCAGCAGCTTAGAATTGCGGGACTCCGGGACCCAGTACTTC. Protein sequence: CASSLELRDSGTQYF.